This passage covers 13 T cell receptor beta chains from one sample sequenced in a study of blood T cell repertoires in COVID-19 (TCRdb year 2020). The library was produced with the immunoSEQ multiplex PCR assay. The source is immuneACCESS, and TCRdb retained only in-frame sequences with V and J called. Part of the clones is not carried over; for the studies checked, unresolved V genes explain less than half of this, and the remainder is unexplained. The sample table holds about 220,000 clones, of which approximately 90% were seen once. Under 2.5% of the sample is held by the ten biggest clonotypes. Sequencing was done on a sample of PBMCs or T cells enriched from blood (not recorded which). Receptors originate from a middle-aged woman with acute COVID-19.

The chain recombines TRBV7-2 with TRBJ2-4; TRBD1 aligns across 7 bases. The junction had 5 bases not matched to a gene; V was cut back by 5 bases and J by 4 bases. This CDR3 is 14 amino acids long. Germline V gene lookup returns CDR1 SGHTA and CDR2 FQGNSA. The CDR3 here is CASSARQGKNIQYF. The CDR3 nucleotides are TGTGCCAGCAGCGCACGACAGGGTAAAAACATTCAGTACTTC.

The V gene is TRBV7-9, the J gene TRBJ1-2; the match to TRBD1 covers 11 bases. The CDR3 sequence is 17 residues long. J gave up 3 bases and V 2 bases, and 8 bases lay outside the gene matches. Germline CDR1 SEHNR, CDR2 FQNEAQ (reference sequence). The CDR3 DNA reads TGTGCCAGCAGCTTATTTTCCGGGACAGGGGGGCACTATGGCTACACCTTC. Residues: CASSLFSGTGGHYGYTF. Full variable domain (outside the CDR3, taken from reference TRBV7-9 and TRBJ1-2): DTGVSQNPRHKITKRGQNVTFRCDPISEHNRLYWYRQTLGQGPEFLTYFQNEAQLEKSRLLSDRFSAERPKGSFSTLEIQRTEQGDSAMYLCASSLFSGTGGHYGYTFGSGTRLTVV.

The V call is TRBV7-2, the J call TRBJ2-5; TRBD2 might be the D (5 bases). The CDR3 loop spans 15 amino acids. CDR1 and CDR2 (germline): SGHTA, FQGNSA. The V gene lost 5 bases and the J gene lost 2 bases, with 15 bases spanning the gap. Written as DNA, the CDR3 is TGTGCCAGCAGCCCCTCCCGGACTTCACAAGAGACCCAGTACTTC. Translated, it gives CASSPSRTSQETQYF.

The genes are TRBV29-1 and TRBJ2-7, with TRBD1 identical over 11 bases. Germline V gene data show CDR1 as SQVTM and CDR2 as ANQGSEA. With V trimmed by 7 bases and J by 8 bases, 4 bases remained unmatched. CDR3 length equals 11 residues. The CDR3 nucleotides are TGCAGCGCCGGACAGGGGGCTAAGCAGTACGTC. It translates to CSAGQGAKQYV.

The chain employs TRBV4-1 and TRBJ1-1, with 7 bases aligning to TRBD1. CDR3 length: 12 residues. CDR1 is MGHRA and CDR2 is YSYEKL in the germline V gene. V gave up 2 bases and J gave up 6 bases; unmatched junction bases: 0. The CDR3 nucleotides are TGCGCCAGCAGCCAAACAGGGGCTGAAGCTTTCTTT. This gives the protein CASSQTGAEAFF.

The chain is built from TRBV30 and TRBJ1-5; TRBD1 might be the D (5 bases). Looked up from germline, CDR1 is GTSNPN and CDR2 is SVGIG (reference sequence). Trimming removed 1 base from V and 3 bases from J, with 7 bases in between. The length of the CDR3 is 13 residues. The CDR3 reads CAWSDGHNQPQHF. The CDR3 DNA is TGTGCCTGGAGTGACGGACACAATCAGCCCCAGCATTTT.

A few counts support this clone. CDR3 in DNA: TGCGCCAGCAGCCATGGACTAGCGGGAGTTGAGCAGTTCTTC. Amino acid sequence: CASSHGLAGVEQFF. V and J are TRBV4-3 and TRBJ2-1; 13 bases line up with TRBD2. This CDR3 contains 14 residues. The germline gives CDR1 LGHNA, CDR2 YSLEER. V lost 3 bases to trimming and J lost 9 bases; unmatched junction nucleotides: 2.

The J gene is TRBJ2-5, the V gene TRBV11-3, with 12 bases identical to TRBD2. The V gene end was trimmed by 5 bases and the J gene end by 0 bases; junction bases not matched to a gene: 4. The CDR3 has 16 residues. In germline, CDR1 is SGHNT, CDR2 YENEEA. CDR3 protein: CASSQGTSGHQETQYF. CDR3 in DNA: TGTGCCAGCAGCCAGGGGACTAGCGGGCACCAAGAGACCCAGTACTTC. Full variable domain (missing parts from reference TRBV11-3 and TRBJ2-5): EAGVVQSPRYKIIEKKQPVAFWCNPISGHNTLYWYLQNLGQGPELLIRYENEEAVDDSQLPKDRFSAERLKGVDSTLKIQPAELGDSAVYLCASSQGTSGHQETQYFGPGTRLLVL.

This chain connects TRBV4-3 to TRBJ2-2, with 8 bases lining up with TRBD2. V was pared by 0 bases and J by 1 base, with 7 bases of the junction left unmatched. Germline CDR1 and CDR2: LGHNA and YSLEER. The CDR3 has 18 amino acids. The CDR3 spells CASSQEDGRAWNTGELFF. For the CDR3, the DNA is TGCGCCAGCAGCCAAGAGGACGGGAGGGCATGGAACACCGGGGAGCTGTTTTTT.

V usage is TRBV6-5 and J usage is TRBJ2-1, with a tentative D call TRBD1 (5 bases). V lost 5 bases and J 2 bases, leaving 10 bases between the germline ends. CDR3 length equals 14 residues. Germline CDR1 is MNHEY and CDR2 is SVGAGI. CDR3 in DNA: TGTGCCAGCAGTCCGCAGGGTACCTACAATGAGCAGTTCTTC. It codes for CASSPQGTYNEQFF.

This chain joins TRBV15 and TRBJ2-7, with 7 nucleotides matching TRBD1. With V trimmed by 1 base and J by 4 bases, 4 bases remained unmatched. Germline CDR1 and CDR2: LNHNV and YYDKDF (reference sequence). This CDR3 has 14 residues. The CDR3 region has the DNA TGTGCCACCAGCAGAGCGACAGGGAAGTACGAGCAGTACTTC. Translating it yields CATSRATGKYEQYF. The whole variable domain, filled in from reference TRBV15 and TRBJ2-7, reads DAMVIQNPRYQVTQFGKPVTLSCSQTLNHNVMYWYQQKSSQAPKLLFHYYDKDFNNEADTPDNFQSRRPNTSFCFLDIRSPGLGDTAMYLCATSRATGKYEQYFGPGTRLTVT.

The chain joins TRBV2 to TRBJ2-5; TRBD1 agrees at 8 bases. The CDR3 extends over 18 amino acids. V lost 3 bases to trimming and J lost 5 bases; unmatched junction nucleotides: 17. Germline V gives CDR1 SNHLY, CDR2 FYNNEI. Written as DNA, the CDR3 is TGTGCCAGCAGTGAGTTCATAGGTAGACAGGGGAGTGAGGAGACCCAGTACTTC. Its translation is CASSEFIGRQGSEETQYF.

The chain carries TRBV6-2 or TRBV6-3 and TRBJ2-1; TRBD2 agrees at 9 bases. V lost 5 bases to trimming and J lost 14 bases; unmatched junction nucleotides: 10. The CDR3 runs 13 residues. Germline loops: CDR1 MNHEY, CDR2 SVGEGT. The CDR3 loop reads CASSGAGTSSKFF. The CDR3 bases are TGTGCCAGCAGTGGTGCTGGGACTAGCAGTAAGTTCTTC.